This TCR beta chain was sequenced for a study of T cell repertoires in cytomegalovirus infection. Study-wide context: Matching HLA type and CMV infection were both indicated by public TCR beta signatures. Study-wide points: Dominating the ex vivo response were TCR beta clonotypes that were CMV-specific and HLA-C-restricted. People with CMV and the relevant HLA were identified by cumulative public TCR beta family frequency.

CDR3 length: 15 residues. CDR1 and CDR2 (germline): LNHDA, SQIVND (reference sequence). Trimming removed 5 bases from V and 0 bases from J; junction bases left unmatched: 6. One entry per CDR3 protein results from TCRdb running MiXCR on the reads. This table holds 290,000 or so distinct CDR3 sequences, under 30% found once. As for this clonotype: Its antigen is not identified.

V is TRBV19 and J is TRBJ2-7; TRBD1 aligns across 8 bases. The specimen sequenced was PBMCs. The clonotype originates from a human donor in good health (CMV status not recorded). Some clones in this sample may be carry-over from other donors' samples. The CDR3 loop reads CASSPQGASSYEQYF. The DNA of the CDR3 is TGTGCCAGTAGTCCTCAGGGGGCCTCCTCCTACGAGCAGTACTTC.